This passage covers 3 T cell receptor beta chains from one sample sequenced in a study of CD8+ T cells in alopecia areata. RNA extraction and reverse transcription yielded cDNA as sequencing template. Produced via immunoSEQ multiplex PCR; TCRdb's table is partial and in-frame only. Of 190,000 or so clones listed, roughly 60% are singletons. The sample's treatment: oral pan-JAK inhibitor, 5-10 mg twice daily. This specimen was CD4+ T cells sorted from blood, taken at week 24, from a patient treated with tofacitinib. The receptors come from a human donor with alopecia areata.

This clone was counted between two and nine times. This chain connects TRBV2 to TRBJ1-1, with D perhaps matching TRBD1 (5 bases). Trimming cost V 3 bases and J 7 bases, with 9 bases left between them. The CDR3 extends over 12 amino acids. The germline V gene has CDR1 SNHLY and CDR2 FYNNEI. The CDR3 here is CASSERGYEAFF. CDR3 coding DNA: TGTGCCAGCAGTGAGAGGGGCTATGAAGCTTTCTTT. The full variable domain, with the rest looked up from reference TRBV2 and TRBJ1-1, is EPEVTQTPSHQVTQMGQEVILRCVPISNHLYFYWYRQILGQKVEFLVSFYNNEISEKSEIFDDQFSVERPDGSNFTLKIRSTKLEDSAMYFCASSERGYEAFFGQGTRLTVV.

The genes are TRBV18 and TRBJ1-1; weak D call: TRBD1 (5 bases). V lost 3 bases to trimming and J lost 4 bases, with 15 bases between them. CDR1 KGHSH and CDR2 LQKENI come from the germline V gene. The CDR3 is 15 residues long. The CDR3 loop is CASSPIVGGATEAFF. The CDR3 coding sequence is TGTGCCAGCTCACCCATTGTCGGTGGGGCCACTGAAGCTTTCTTT.

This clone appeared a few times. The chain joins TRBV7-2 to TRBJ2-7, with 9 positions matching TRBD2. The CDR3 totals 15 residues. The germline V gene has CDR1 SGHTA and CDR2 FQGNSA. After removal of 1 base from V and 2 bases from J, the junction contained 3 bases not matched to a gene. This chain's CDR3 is CASSLGVAGAYEQYF. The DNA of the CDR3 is TGTGCCAGCAGCTTAGGGGTAGCGGGGGCCTACGAGCAGTACTTC.